The text below deals with one T cell receptor beta chain. The source of the sample is a study of Graves' ophthalmopathy and Graves' hyperthyroidism. Deletions cut 2 bases from V and 1 base from J, with 9 bases between. This CDR3 is 14 amino acids long. The authors amplified TCR beta CDR3 regions from RNA transcripts. The first round was an RT-PCR with HTBI primers, and the second round was a multiplex PCR. TCRdb independently ran MiXCR on the multiplex PCR reads; one entry per CDR3 protein. The sample lists 600,000 to 700,000 distinct CDR3 sequences; under 50% were seen once. The V call is TRBV7-1, the J call TRBJ2-7; D might be TRBD1 or TRBD2, each matching 5 bases. TRBV7-1 is given ORF status, its function remaining uncertain. The source of this sequence is an adult man with Graves' ophthalmopathy. Sequencing was performed on peripheral blood. The CDR3 is CASSSRGDSYEQYF. The CDR3 DNA sequence: TGTGCCAGCAGCTCACGAGGGGATTCCTACGAGCAGTACTTC.